The 16 T cell receptor beta chains in this list originate from one sample, sequenced in a study of T cell responses to AZD1222 COVID-19 vaccine. The method was immunoSEQ multiplex PCR; TCRdb's version includes in-frame clones alone and lacks a portion of them. The sample lists approximately 120,000 clones, about 90% occurring once. The input for sequencing was peripheral blood, taken on day 0 of AZD1222 vaccination. The receptors come from an adult in good health.

The gene calls are TRBV10-1 and TRBJ1-3; D uncertain. V lost 11 bases and J lost 0, with 17 bases in between. CDR1 and CDR2 from the germline V gene are WNHNN and SYGVQD (reference sequence). CDR3 length: 15 residues. The CDR3, as DNA: TGCGCCCCTCGCCCGCGGCCCATCTCTGGAAACACCATATATTTT. Its translation: CAPRPRPISGNTIYF.

The V call is TRBV7-8, the J call TRBJ1-1, with D possibly being TRBD1 (5 bases). CDR1 SGHVS and CDR2 FQNEAQ come from the germline V gene. The CDR3 consists of 13 residues. Trimming pared 5 bases from V and 7 bases from J, leaving 14 bases between. This CDR3 reads CASSRSWGFEAFF. The CDR3 nucleotides are TGTGCCAGCAGCCGTTCGTGGGGGTTTGAAGCTTTCTTT.

This chain links TRBV19 with TRBJ1-2; 8 nucleotides match TRBD1. V lost 4 bases to trimming and J lost 7 bases; unmatched junction nucleotides: 8. This CDR3 contains 14 residues. Germline lookup yields CDR1 LNHDA and CDR2 SQIVND (reference sequence). The chain's CDR3 is CASSTPGTGGGYTF. The CDR3, as DNA: TGTGCCAGTAGTACCCCCGGGACAGGAGGTGGCTACACCTTC.

The chain combines TRBV15 with TRBJ2-1, with TRBD2 matching over 10 bases. V gave up 5 bases and J gave up 2 bases; unmatched junction bases: 6. The germline CDR1 and CDR2 sequences are LNHNV and YYDKDF (reference sequence). The CDR3 extends over 16 amino acids. CDR3 sequence reads: CATSGGLAPPYNEQFF. The DNA of the CDR3 is TGTGCCACCAGCGGGGGACTAGCGCCCCCCTACAATGAGCAGTTCTTC.

This clone occurred once. This chain uses TRBV5-6 with TRBJ1-2; perhaps TRBD1 as D (5 bases). Per germline, CDR1 SGHDT and CDR2 YYEEEE. Trimming removed 4 bases at V and 8 bases at J, with 12 bases between. This CDR3 comprises 12 residues. This CDR3 is CASSVRRGGYTF. The CDR3 region has the DNA TGTGCCAGCAGCGTAAGGAGGGGAGGCTACACCTTC.

The V and J genes are TRBV3-1 (or the pseudogene TRBV3-2) and TRBJ2-3; 7 bases agree with TRBD1. V trimming: 2 bases; J trimming: 5 bases; junction bases outside the gene matches: 1. This CDR3 contains 13 residues. CDR1 is LGHDT, CDR2 YNNKEL, per germline (reference sequence). Here the CDR3 reads CASSQNRGDTQYF. In DNA form, the CDR3 reads TGTGCCAGCAGCCAAAACAGGGGAGATACGCAGTATTTT.

The chain couples TRBV4-3 to TRBJ2-5, with 7 positions matching TRBD2. V lost 1 base to trimming and J lost 1 base; unmatched junction nucleotides: 3. Germline CDR1 LGHNA, CDR2 YSLEER. The CDR3 runs to 15 residues. CDR3 sequence reads: CASSQGGGIQETQYF. The CDR3 nucleotides are TGCGCCAGCAGCCAAGGCGGGGGAATCCAAGAGACCCAGTACTTC.

The rearrangement uses TRBV30 and TRBJ1-2; no clear D gene. This CDR3 contains 14 residues. Germline values: CDR1 GTSNPN, CDR2 SVGIG (reference sequence). V was trimmed by 2 bases and J by 4 bases, leaving 14 bases between them. CDR3: CAWSRDIGSYGYTF. Here the CDR3 DNA reads TGTGCCTGGAGTAGGGATATCGGATCCTATGGCTACACCTTC. The whole variable domain, remainder taken from reference TRBV30 and TRBJ1-2, is SQTIHQWPATLVQPVGSPLSLECTVEGTSNPNLYWYRQAAGRGLQLLFYSVGIGQISSEVPQNLSASRPQDRQFILSSKKLLLSDSGFYLCAWSRDIGSYGYTFGSGTRLTVV.

The rearrangement uses TRBV18 and TRBJ2-1; 9 bases are shared with TRBD1. CDR3 length: 14 amino acids. The junction had 7 bases not matched to a gene; V was cut back by 6 bases and J by 7 bases. The germline gives CDR1 KGHSH, CDR2 LQKENI. In nucleotides, the CDR3 is TGTGCCAGCTCCGACAGGGGGGTCGTAAATGAGCAGTTCTTC. Amino acid sequence: CASSDRGVVNEQFF.

The gene calls are TRBV5-5 and TRBJ2-5; the match to TRBD1 covers 10 bases. This CDR3 has 15 amino acids. Germline loops: CDR1 SGHKS, CDR2 YYEKEE (reference sequence). The V segment lost 2 bases and the J segment 4 bases; nucleotides outside the gene matches: 5. CDR3 sequence reads: CASSLDRGLGETQYF. The DNA of the CDR3 is TGTGCCAGCAGCTTAGACAGGGGGCTTGGAGAGACCCAGTACTTC.

This clone came up once. The genes are TRBV12-3 or TRBV12-4 and TRBJ1-2; unclear D gene. V was cut by 3 bases and J by 6 bases, with 8 bases left in between. This CDR3 has 12 residues. Written as DNA, the CDR3 is TGTGCCAGCAGTTTCGGCGGGAATGGCTACACCTTC. Amino acid sequence: CASSFGGNGYTF.

This clone was picked up a small number of times. The rearrangement joins TRBV7-2 to TRBJ1-4; D possibly corresponds to TRBD1 (5 bases). Trimming removed 5 bases from V and 8 bases from J, with 15 bases in between. This CDR3 spans 14 amino acids. In germline, CDR1 is SGHTA, CDR2 FQGNSA. CDR3 protein: CASSPAGGWEKLFF. Written as DNA, the CDR3 is TGTGCCAGCAGCCCCGCCGGGGGGTGGGAAAAACTGTTTTTT.

This chain joins TRBV4-1 and TRBJ1-5, with 9 bases matching TRBD1. V was pared by 4 bases and J by 5 bases, with 9 bases of the junction left unmatched. This CDR3 spans 16 amino acids. CDR1 is MGHRA, CDR2 YSYEKL, per germline. The CDR3 coding sequence is TGCGCCAGCAGCCTGCGGACAGGGGTTAAGGATCAGCCCCAGCATTTT. This translates into CASSLRTGVKDQPQHF.

This clone was counted ten times or more. This chain joins TRBV6-5 and TRBJ1-1; D unresolved. With 6 bases removed from V and 4 bases from J, the gap between germline ends came to 15 bases. The CDR3 is made up of 14 amino acids. Germline CDR1 reads MNHEY; CDR2 reads SVGAGI. The CDR3 loop is CASSLLGWGTEAFF. CDR3 nucleotide sequence: TGTGCCAGCAGCCTCCTGGGTTGGGGCACTGAAGCTTTCTTT.

This clone was seen at least ten times. The genes are TRBV19 and TRBJ1-1; D is uncertain. The CDR3 totals 14 residues. The ends were cut back, 3 bases at V and 3 bases at J, with 11 bases in the middle. Per the germline V gene, CDR1 is LNHDA and CDR2 is SQIVND (reference sequence). The CDR3 loop reads CASSIIWQDTEAFF. The CDR3 DNA reads as TGTGCCAGTAGTATTATTTGGCAAGACACTGAAGCTTTCTTT. The full variable domain, in which reference TRBV19 and TRBJ1-1 provide the parts outside the CDR3, is DGGITQSPKYLFRKEGQNVTLSCEQNLNHDAMYWYRQDPGQGLRLIYYSQIVNDFQKGDIAEGYSVSREKKESFPLTVTSAQKNPTAFYLCASSIIWQDTEAFFGQGTRLTVV.

This chain joins TRBV12-3 or TRBV12-4 and TRBJ2-7; D ambiguous. The CDR3 is 12 amino acids. Trimming stripped 4 bases from V and 5 bases from J, with 9 bases between. The CDR3 sequence: CASSSSRDEQYF. The CDR3 DNA reads as TGTGCCAGCAGTTCGTCTAGGGACGAGCAGTACTTC.